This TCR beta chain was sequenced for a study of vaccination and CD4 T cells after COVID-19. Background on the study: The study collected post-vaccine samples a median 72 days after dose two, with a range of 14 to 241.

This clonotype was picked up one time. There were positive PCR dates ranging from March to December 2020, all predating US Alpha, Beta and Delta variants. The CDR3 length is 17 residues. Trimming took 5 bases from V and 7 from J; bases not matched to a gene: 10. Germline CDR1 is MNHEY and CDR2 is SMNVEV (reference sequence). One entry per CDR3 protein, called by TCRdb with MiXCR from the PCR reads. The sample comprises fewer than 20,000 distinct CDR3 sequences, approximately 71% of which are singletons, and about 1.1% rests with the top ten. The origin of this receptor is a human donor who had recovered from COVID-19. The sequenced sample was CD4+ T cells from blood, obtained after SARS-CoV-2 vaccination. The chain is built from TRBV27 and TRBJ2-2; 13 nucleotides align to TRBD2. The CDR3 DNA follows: TGTGCCAGCAGTACCCTACTAGCGGGAGGGCTTAGCGGGGAGCTGTTTTTT. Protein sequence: CASSTLLAGGLSGELFF.